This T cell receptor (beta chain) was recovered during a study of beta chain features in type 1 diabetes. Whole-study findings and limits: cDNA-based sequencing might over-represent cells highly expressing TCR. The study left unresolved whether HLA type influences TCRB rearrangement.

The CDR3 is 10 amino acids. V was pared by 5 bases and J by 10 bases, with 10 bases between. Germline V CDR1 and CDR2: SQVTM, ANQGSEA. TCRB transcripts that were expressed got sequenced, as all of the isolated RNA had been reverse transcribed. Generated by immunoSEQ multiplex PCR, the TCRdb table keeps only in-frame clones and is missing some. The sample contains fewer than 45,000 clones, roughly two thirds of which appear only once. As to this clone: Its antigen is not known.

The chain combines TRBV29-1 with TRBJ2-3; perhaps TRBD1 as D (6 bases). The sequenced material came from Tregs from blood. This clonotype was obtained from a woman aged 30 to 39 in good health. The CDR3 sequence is CSVQQGPQYF. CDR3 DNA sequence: TGCAGCGTTCAACAGGGCCCGCAGTATTTT.